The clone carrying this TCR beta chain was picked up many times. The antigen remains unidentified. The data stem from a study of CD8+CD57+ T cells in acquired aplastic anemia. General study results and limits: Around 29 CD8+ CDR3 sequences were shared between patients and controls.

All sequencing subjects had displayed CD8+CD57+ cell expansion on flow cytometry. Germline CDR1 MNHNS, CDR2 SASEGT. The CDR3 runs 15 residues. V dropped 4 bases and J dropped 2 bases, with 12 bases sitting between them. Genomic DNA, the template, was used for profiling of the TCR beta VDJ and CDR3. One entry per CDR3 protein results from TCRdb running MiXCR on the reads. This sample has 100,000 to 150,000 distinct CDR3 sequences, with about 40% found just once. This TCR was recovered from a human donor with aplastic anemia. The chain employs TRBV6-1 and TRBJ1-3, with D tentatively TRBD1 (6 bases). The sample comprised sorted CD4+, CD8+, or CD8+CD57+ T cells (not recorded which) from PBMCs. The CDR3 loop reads CASSADRIPGNTIYF. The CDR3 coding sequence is TGTGCCAGCAGTGCGGACAGAATCCCTGGAAACACCATATATTTT.